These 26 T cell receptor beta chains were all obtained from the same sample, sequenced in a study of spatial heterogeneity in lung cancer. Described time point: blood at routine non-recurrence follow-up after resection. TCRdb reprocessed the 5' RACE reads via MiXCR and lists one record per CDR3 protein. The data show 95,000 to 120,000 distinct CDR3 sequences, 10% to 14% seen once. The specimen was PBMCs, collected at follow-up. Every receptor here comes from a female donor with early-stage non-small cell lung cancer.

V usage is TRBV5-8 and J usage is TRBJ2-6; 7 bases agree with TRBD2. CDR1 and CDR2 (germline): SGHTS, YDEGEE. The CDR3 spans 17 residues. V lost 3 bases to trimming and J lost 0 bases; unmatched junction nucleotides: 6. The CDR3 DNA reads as TGTGCCAGCAGCTACGGACTAGGTAGCTCTGGGGCCAACGTCCTGACTTTC. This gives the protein CASSYGLGSSGANVLTF.

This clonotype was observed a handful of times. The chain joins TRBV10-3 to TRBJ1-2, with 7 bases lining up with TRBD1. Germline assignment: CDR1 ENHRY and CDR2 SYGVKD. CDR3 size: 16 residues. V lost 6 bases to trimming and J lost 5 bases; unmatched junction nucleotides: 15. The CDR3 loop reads CAISDQPKGAGYGYTF. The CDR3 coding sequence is TGTGCCATCAGCGACCAGCCCAAGGGGGCCGGGTATGGCTACACCTTC.

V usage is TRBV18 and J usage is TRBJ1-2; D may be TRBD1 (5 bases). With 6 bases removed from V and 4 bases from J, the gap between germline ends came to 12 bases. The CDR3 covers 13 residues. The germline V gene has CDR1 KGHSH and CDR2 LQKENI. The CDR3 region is CASSAGFSYGYTF. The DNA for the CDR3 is TGTGCCAGCTCGGCAGGGTTCTCCTATGGCTACACCTTC.

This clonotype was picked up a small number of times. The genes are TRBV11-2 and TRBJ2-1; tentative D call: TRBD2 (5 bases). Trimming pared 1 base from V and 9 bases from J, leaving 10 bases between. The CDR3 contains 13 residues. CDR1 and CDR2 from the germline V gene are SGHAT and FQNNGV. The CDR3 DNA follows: TGTGCCAGCAGCTTAGGCGAGGGTCCTGAGCAGTTCTTC. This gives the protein CASSLGEGPEQFF.

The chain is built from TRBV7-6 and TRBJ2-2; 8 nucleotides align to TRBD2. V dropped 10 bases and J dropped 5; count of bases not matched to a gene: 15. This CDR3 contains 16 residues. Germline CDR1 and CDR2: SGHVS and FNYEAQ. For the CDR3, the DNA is TGTGCCACCAAACCCCCAGCGGGAGAGGGGACCGGGGAGCTGTTTTTT. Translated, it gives CATKPPAGEGTGELFF.

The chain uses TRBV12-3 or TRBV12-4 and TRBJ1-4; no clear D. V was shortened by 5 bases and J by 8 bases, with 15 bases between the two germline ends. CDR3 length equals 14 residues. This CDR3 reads CASSRWGEGEKLFF. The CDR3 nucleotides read TGTGCCAGCAGTAGGTGGGGAGAAGGCGAAAAACTGTTTTTT.

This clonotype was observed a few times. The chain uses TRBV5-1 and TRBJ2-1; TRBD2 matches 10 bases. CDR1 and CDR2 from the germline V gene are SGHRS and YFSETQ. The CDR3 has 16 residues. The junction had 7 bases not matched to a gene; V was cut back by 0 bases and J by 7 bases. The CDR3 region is CASSLASSGSWNEQFF. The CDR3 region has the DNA TGCGCCAGCAGCTTGGCCTCTAGCGGGAGTTGGAATGAGCAGTTCTTC.

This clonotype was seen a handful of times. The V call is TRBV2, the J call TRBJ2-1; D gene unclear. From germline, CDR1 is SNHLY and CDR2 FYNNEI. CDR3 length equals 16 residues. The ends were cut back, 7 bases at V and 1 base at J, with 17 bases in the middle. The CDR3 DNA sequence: TGTGCCAGCACCCCTGGGCTGGTGGGTTCCTACAATGAGCAGTTCTTC. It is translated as CASTPGLVGSYNEQFF.

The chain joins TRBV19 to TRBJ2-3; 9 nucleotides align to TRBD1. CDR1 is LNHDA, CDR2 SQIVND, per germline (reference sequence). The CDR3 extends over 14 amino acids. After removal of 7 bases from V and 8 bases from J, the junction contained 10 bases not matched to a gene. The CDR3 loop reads CASTRGQGAGTQYF. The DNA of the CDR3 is TGTGCCAGTACCAGGGGACAGGGAGCGGGTACGCAGTATTTT.

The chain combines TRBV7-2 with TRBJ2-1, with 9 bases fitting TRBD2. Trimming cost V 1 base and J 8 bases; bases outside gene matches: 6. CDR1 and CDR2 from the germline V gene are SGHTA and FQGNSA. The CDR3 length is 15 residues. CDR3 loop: CASSLGSGSVHEQFF. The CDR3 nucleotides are TGTGCCAGCAGCTTAGGTAGCGGGAGTGTCCATGAGCAGTTCTTC.

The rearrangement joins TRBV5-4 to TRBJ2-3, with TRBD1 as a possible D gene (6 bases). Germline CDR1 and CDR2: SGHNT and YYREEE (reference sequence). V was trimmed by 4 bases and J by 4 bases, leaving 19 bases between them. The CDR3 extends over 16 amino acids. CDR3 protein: CASSGVPTGMPDTQYF. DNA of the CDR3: TGTGCCAGCAGCGGGGTACCAACAGGGATGCCAGATACGCAGTATTTT.

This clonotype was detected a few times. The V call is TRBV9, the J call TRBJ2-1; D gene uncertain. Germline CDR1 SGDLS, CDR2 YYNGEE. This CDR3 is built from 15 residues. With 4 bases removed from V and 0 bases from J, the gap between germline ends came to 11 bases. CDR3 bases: TGTGCCAGCAGCCCAAGACTCGACTCCTACAATGAGCAGTTCTTC. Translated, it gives CASSPRLDSYNEQFF.

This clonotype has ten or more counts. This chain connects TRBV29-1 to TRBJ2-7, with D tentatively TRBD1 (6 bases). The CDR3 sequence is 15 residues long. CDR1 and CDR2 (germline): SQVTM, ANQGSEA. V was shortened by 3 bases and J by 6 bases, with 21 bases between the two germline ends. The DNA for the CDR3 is TGCAGCGTTGATTGGAGCAAAGAACAGGGTCGCGAGCAGTACTTC. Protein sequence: CSVDWSKEQGREQYF.

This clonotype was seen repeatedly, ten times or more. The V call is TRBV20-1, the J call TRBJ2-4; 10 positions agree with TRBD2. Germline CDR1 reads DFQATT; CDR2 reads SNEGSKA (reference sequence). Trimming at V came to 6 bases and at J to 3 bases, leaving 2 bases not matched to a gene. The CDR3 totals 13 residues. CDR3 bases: TGCAGTGCGAGGACTAGCGGCAAAAACATTCAGTACTTC. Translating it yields CSARTSGKNIQYF.

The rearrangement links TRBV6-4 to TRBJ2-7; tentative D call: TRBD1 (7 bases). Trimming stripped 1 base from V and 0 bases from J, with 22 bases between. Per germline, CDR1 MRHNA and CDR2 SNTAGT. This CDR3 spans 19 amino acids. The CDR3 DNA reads TGTGCCAGCAGTGACTTGACAGGGACTCCACCGAACCACTCCTACGAGCAGTACGTC. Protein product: CASSDLTGTPPNHSYEQYV.

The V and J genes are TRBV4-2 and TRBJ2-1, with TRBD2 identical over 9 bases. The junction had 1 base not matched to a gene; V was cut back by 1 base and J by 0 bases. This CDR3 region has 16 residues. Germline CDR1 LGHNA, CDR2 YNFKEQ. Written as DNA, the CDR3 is TGTGCCAGCAGCCAAGTTAGCGGGAGCTCCTACAATGAGCAGTTCTTC. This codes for CASSQVSGSSYNEQFF.

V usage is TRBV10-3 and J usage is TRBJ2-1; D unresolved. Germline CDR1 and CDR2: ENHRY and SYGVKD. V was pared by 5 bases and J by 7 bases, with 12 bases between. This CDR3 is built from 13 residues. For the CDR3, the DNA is TGTGCCATCAGTAATTTCGACGGGAATGAGCAGTTCTTC. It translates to CAISNFDGNEQFF.

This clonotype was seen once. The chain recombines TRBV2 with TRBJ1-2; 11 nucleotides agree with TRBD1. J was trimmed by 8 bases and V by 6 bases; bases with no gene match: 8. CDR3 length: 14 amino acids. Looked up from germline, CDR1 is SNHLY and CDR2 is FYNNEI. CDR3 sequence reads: CASRPGQGVVGYTF. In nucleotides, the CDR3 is TGTGCCAGCAGACCGGGACAGGGGGTAGTCGGCTACACCTTC.

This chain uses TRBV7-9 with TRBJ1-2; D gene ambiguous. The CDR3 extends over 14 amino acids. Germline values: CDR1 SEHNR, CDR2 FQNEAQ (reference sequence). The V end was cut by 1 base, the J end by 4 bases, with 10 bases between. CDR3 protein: CASSLDRGGYGYTF. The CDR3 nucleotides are TGTGCCAGCAGCTTAGATCGGGGAGGCTATGGCTACACCTTC. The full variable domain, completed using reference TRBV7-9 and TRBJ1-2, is DTGVSQNPRHKITKRGQNVTFRCDPISEHNRLYWYRQTLGQGPEFLTYFQNEAQLEKSRLLSDRFSAERPKGSFSTLEIQRTEQGDSAMYLCASSLDRGGYGYTFGSGTRLTVV.

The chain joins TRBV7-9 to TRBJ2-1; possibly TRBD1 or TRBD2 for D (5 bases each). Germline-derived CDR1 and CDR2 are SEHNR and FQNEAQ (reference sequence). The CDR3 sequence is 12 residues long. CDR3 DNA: TGTGCGAACGGGGCGGTTTACAATGAGCAGTTCTTC. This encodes CANGAVYNEQFF.

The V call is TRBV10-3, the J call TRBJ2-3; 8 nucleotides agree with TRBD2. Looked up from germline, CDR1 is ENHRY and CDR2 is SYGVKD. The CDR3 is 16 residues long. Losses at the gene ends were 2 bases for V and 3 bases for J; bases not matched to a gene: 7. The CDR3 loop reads CAISEGSGTLTDTQYF. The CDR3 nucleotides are TGTGCCATCAGTGAGGGTAGCGGGACGTTAACAGATACGCAGTATTTT.

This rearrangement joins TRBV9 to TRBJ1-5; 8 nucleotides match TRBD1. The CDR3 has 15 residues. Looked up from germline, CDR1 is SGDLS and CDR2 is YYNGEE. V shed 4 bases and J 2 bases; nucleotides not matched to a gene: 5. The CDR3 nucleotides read TGTGCCAGCAGCTCCGAGGACAGGGGCAATCAGCCCCAGCATTTT. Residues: CASSSEDRGNQPQHF.

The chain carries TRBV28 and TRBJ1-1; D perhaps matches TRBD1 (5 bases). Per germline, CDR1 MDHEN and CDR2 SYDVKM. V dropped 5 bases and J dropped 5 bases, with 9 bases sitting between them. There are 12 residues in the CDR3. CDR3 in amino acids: CASSDSITEAFF. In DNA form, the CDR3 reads TGTGCCAGCAGTGACAGCATAACTGAAGCTTTCTTT.

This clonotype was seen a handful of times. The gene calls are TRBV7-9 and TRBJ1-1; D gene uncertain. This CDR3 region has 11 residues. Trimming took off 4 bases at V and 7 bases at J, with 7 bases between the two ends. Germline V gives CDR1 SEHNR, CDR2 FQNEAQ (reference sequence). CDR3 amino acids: CASSYTNEAFF. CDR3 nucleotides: TGTGCCAGCAGCTATACTAATGAAGCTTTCTTT.

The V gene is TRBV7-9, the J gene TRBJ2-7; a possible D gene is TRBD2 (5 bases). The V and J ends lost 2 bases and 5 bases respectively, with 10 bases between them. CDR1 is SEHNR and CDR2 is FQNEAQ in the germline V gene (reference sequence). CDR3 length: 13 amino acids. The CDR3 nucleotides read TGTGCCAGCAGCTTAATGGGAGCGCACGAGCAGTACGTC. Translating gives CASSLMGAHEQYV.

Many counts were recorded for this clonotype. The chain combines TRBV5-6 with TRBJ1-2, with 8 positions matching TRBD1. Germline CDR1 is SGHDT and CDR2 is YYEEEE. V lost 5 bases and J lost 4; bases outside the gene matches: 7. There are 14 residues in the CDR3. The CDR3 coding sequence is TGTGCCAGCAGTCTGCAGGGGGCTGTCTATGGCTACACCTTC. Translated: CASSLQGAVYGYTF.